Following are 2 T cell receptor beta chains from one sample sequenced in a study of a mutant IDH1 vaccine in newly diagnosed glioma. Regarding time point: baseline, week 1 (first vaccination visit). The treatment was: pre-vaccination baseline after standard-of-care therapy. Data came from immunoSEQ multiplex PCR; TCRdb stores just in-frame clones and leaves some out. The data hold about 88,000 clones, with around 80% observed a single time. The sequences come from PBMCs, collected from a glioma patient treated with radiotherapy, temozolomide or both. Source of these receptors: a man in his forties or fifties with glioma. Some clones in this sample may be carry-over from other donors' samples.

The V and J genes are TRBV6-1 and TRBJ1-1, with a weak D call TRBD1 (5 bases). V dropped 8 bases and J dropped 5 bases, with 18 bases sitting between them. Germline values: CDR1 MNHNS, CDR2 SASEGT. This CDR3 has 14 residues. Here the CDR3 DNA reads TGTGCCAGCCGACGGACTGTGGGGGGGACTGAAGCTTTCTTT. Encoded protein: CASRRTVGGTEAFF.

The chain employs TRBV7-8 and TRBJ2-6, with D possibly TRBD1 on 7 matching bases. The CDR3 consists of 16 residues. With 5 bases removed from V and 2 bases from J, the gap between germline ends came to 13 bases. Germline assignment: CDR1 SGHVS and CDR2 FQNEAQ. DNA of the CDR3: TGTGCCAGCAGCCCCCTCAGGGGGGCTGGGGCCAACGTCCTGACTTTC. This codes for CASSPLRGAGANVLTF.